One sample yielded the 15 T cell receptor beta chains listed below, sequenced in a study of CD8 T cells in ankylosing spondylitis. Findings and limits, study-wide: A motif of fewer than ten highly homologous TCR beta variants was seen as apparently characteristic of ankylosing spondylitis blood.

Their antigens are not known. Via MiXCR, TCRdb re-called the 5' RACE reads, giving one row per CDR3 protein. The sample has some 700,000 distinct CDR3 sequences, around a fifth seen once; the top ten hold 15% to 20%. Sequenced sample: blood, either unsorted or a sorted T cell fraction (not recorded which). The source is a male donor with ankylosing spondylitis.

This clonotype occurred a few times. The V and J genes are TRBV7-9 and TRBJ1-1, with D uncertain. V shed 5 bases and J shed 0 bases, with 7 bases lying between them. The CDR3 loop spans 13 amino acids. CDR1 and CDR2 (germline): SEHNR, FQNEAQ (reference sequence). CDR3 protein: CASSRPMNTEAFF. Written as DNA, the CDR3 is TGTGCCAGCAGCCGACCCATGAACACTGAAGCTTTCTTT.

The gene calls are TRBV7-2 and TRBJ1-1; a weak D match, TRBD1 (6 bases). CDR1 is SGHTA and CDR2 is FQGNSA in the germline V gene. The CDR3 loop spans 17 amino acids. V lost 2 bases and J lost 0, with 16 bases in between. CDR3 nucleotides: TGTGCCAGCAGCTTATTGAACAGGGAATACTTGAACACTGAAGCTTTCTTT. As protein: CASSLLNREYLNTEAFF.

There are many counts of this clonotype. The genes are TRBV5-1 and TRBJ1-1; tentative D call: TRBD1 (6 bases). Germline V gene sequence: CDR1 SGHRS, CDR2 YFSETQ. The length of the CDR3 is 14 residues. Trimming cost V 1 base and J 4 bases, with 11 bases left between them. CDR3 in DNA: TGCGCCAGCAGCTTGTCTGTAGGGGGCACTGAAGCTTTCTTT. Amino acid sequence: CASSLSVGGTEAFF.

The gene calls are TRBV30 and TRBJ2-2; D may be TRBD2 (5 bases). V lost 0 bases, J lost 2 bases, and 7 bases lay in between. Germline-derived CDR1 and CDR2 are GTSNPN and SVGIG (reference sequence). This CDR3 has 14 residues. The CDR3 DNA is TGTGCCTGGAGTGTACGGGGAAACACCGGGGAGCTGTTTTTT. It translates to CAWSVRGNTGELFF.

This clonotype turned up a few times. This chain links TRBV6-1 with TRBJ2-1; 10 positions agree with TRBD2. Germline-derived CDR1 and CDR2 are MNHNS and SASEGT. The CDR3 totals 18 residues. The ends lost 4 bases at V and 1 base at J; junction bases unmatched: 10. CDR3 residues: CASSGGLAGVKSYNEQFF. In DNA, the CDR3 is TGTGCCAGCAGTGGTGGGCTAGCGGGGGTGAAATCCTACAATGAGCAGTTCTTC.

In DNA form, the CDR3 reads TGCGCCAGCAGCTTGGCTGGAAGGGATGGAACTGAAGCTTTCTTT. Amino acid sequence: CASSLAGRDGTEAFF. The gene calls are TRBV5-1 and TRBJ1-1, with no clear D. Germline V gene data show CDR1 as SGHRS and CDR2 as YFSETQ. This CDR3 is 15 amino acids long. V was clipped by 0 bases and J by 5 bases, with 14 bases between them.

This chain connects TRBV30 to TRBJ1-4; D may be TRBD1 (5 bases). The V end was cut by 3 bases, the J end by 8 bases, with 16 bases between. Germline values: CDR1 GTSNPN, CDR2 SVGIG (reference sequence). The length of the CDR3 is 14 residues. The CDR3: CAWSVPRAGEKLFF. For the CDR3, the DNA is TGTGCCTGGAGCGTACCCAGGGCGGGGGAAAAACTGTTTTTT.

The table lists this clonotype with a few counts. V gene TRBV20-1 combines with J gene TRBJ2-3, with 10 positions matching TRBD2. Germline V lookup: CDR1 DFQATT, CDR2 SNEGSKA (reference sequence). V gave up 7 bases and J gave up 2 bases; unmatched junction bases: 12. CDR3 length equals 16 residues. This CDR3 reads CSGIRLAGVSTDTQYF. The DNA of the CDR3 is TGCAGTGGGATTCGTCTAGCGGGAGTGTCCACAGATACGCAGTATTTT.

This clonotype appeared a few times. The rearrangement links TRBV5-1 to TRBJ2-7; D possibly matches TRBD1 or TRBD2 (5 bases each). V was trimmed by 6 bases and J by 1 base, leaving 11 bases between them. The CDR3 spans 13 residues. Germline CDR1 SGHRS, CDR2 YFSETQ. The DNA of the CDR3 is TGCGCCAGCACCCTCGAGGGGTCCTACGAGCAGTACTTC. It codes for CASTLEGSYEQYF. Filled out from reference TRBV5-1 and TRBJ2-7, the complete variable domain reads KAGVTQTPRYLIKTRGQQVTLSCSPISGHRSVSWYQQTPGQGLQFLFEYFSETQRNKGNFPGRFSGRQFSNSRSEMNVSTLELGDSALYLCASTLEGSYEQYFGPGTRLTVT.

This rearrangement joins TRBV7-9 to TRBJ2-1; 10 nucleotides align to TRBD2. The V segment lost 5 bases and the J segment 9 bases; nucleotides outside the gene matches: 10. In germline, CDR1 is SEHNR, CDR2 FQNEAQ (reference sequence). The CDR3 runs 15 residues. The CDR3 bases are TGTGCCAGCAGCCAAACTAGCGGGATGATCTTTGAGCAGTTCTTC. Its translation is CASSQTSGMIFEQFF.

There are many counts of this clonotype. The chain recombines TRBV5-6 with TRBJ1-1; 7 nucleotides agree with TRBD1. Germline assignment: CDR1 SGHDT and CDR2 YYEEEE. The CDR3 covers 13 residues. V trimming: 6 bases; J trimming: 7 bases; junction bases outside the gene matches: 9. Here the CDR3 reads CASNGQAELEAFF. CDR3 DNA: TGTGCCAGCAACGGACAGGCCGAGCTTGAAGCTTTCTTT.

This rearrangement joins TRBV27 to TRBJ2-7, with D unclear. This CDR3 comprises 14 residues. Germline V gives CDR1 MNHEY, CDR2 SMNVEV (reference sequence). The V and J ends lost 6 bases and 1 base respectively, with 13 bases between them. CDR3 bases: TGTGCCAGCAGCCCGGAGTGGCTATCCTACGAGCAGTACTTC. The encoded protein is CASSPEWLSYEQYF.

This clonotype was observed a single time. This sequence joins TRBV19 and TRBJ2-3; no clear D gene. The germline gives CDR1 LNHDA, CDR2 SQIVND (reference sequence). Trimming shortened V by 5 bases and J by 5 bases, and 14 bases separated the two germline ends. The CDR3 sequence is 14 residues long. Written as DNA, the CDR3 is TGTGCCAGTAGTGACATCACAACAAGAGATACGCAGTATTTT. It yields the protein CASSDITTRDTQYF.

The chain couples TRBV4-2 to TRBJ2-1, with D maybe TRBD2 (6 bases). CDR1 and CDR2 (germline): LGHNA, YNFKEQ. With 0 bases removed from V and 6 bases from J, the gap between germline ends came to 18 bases. The length of the CDR3 is 17 residues. CDR3 residues: CASSQDGGAATGNEQFF. The CDR3 nucleotides are TGTGCCAGCAGCCAAGATGGAGGGGCAGCTACCGGCAATGAGCAGTTCTTC.

This clonotype came up a few times. The rearrangement uses TRBV10-3 and TRBJ1-1; a possible D gene is TRBD1 (6 bases). The CDR3 covers 14 residues. Germline lookup yields CDR1 ENHRY and CDR2 SYGVKD. V lost 7 bases and J lost 5, with 17 bases in between. CDR3 amino acids: CAINGGGGRTEAFF. DNA for the CDR3: TGTGCCATCAATGGAGGGGGGGGAAGAACTGAAGCTTTCTTT.